These 32 T cell receptor beta chains share one sample of origin, sequenced in a study of chemoradiotherapy in HPV16-positive cancers. Profiling relied on immunoSEQ multiplex PCR, and the TCRdb table lists in-frame clones only, not all of them. The sample has about 3,300 clones; roughly 77% are singletons. Sample acquisition took place from a patient who underwent chemoradiotherapy. These receptors originate from a human donor with HPV-associated anogenital cancer.

The V gene is TRBV5-1, the J gene TRBJ1-5; D remains ambiguous. The V end lost 4 bases, the J end lost 2 bases, and 10 bases lay between the germline ends. From germline, CDR1 is SGHRS and CDR2 YFSETQ. The CDR3 extends over 14 amino acids. The CDR3 here is CASSPDGGNQPQHF. The CDR3 bases are TGCGCCAGCAGCCCCGATGGGGGCAATCAGCCCCAGCATTTT.

V is TRBV6-1 and J is TRBJ1-2; D perhaps matches TRBD1 (6 bases). V dropped 0 bases and J dropped 7 bases, with 9 bases sitting between them. The CDR3 sequence is 13 residues long. Germline V CDR1 and CDR2: MNHNS, SASEGT. CDR3 amino acids: CASSEAWGAGYTF. The CDR3 DNA is TGTGCCAGCAGTGAAGCATGGGGGGCTGGCTACACCTTC.

The rearrangement links TRBV6-4 to TRBJ1-3, with TRBD1 identical over 8 bases. This CDR3 is built from 16 residues. V dropped 6 bases and J dropped 0; count of bases not matched to a gene: 7. Germline V gene sequence: CDR1 MRHNA, CDR2 SNTAGT. The CDR3 region has the DNA TGTGCCAGCAGCTACACTGACAGGGGCTCTGGAAACACCATATATTTT. Amino acid sequence: CASSYTDRGSGNTIYF.

The V gene is TRBV9, the J gene TRBJ1-2; TRBD1 matches 8 bases. The CDR3 runs 15 residues. Germline V gives CDR1 SGDLS, CDR2 YYNGEE. V shed 3 bases and J 1 base; nucleotides not matched to a gene: 5. The CDR3 reads CASSAEDRVNYGYTF. The DNA of the CDR3 is TGTGCCAGCAGCGCGGAGGACAGGGTTAACTATGGCTACACCTTC. Based on the CDR3 plus reference TRBV9 and TRBJ1-2, the full variable domain is DSGVTQTPKHLITATGQRVTLRCSPRSGDLSVYWYQQSLDQGLQFLIQYYNGEERAKGNILERFSAQQFPDLHSELNLSSLELGDSALYFCASSAEDRVNYGYTFGSGTRLTVV.

By its share, this clone is large (0.1 to 1%). V gene TRBV18 combines with J gene TRBJ2-7; weak D call: TRBD1 (5 bases). The V gene's germline CDR1 is KGHSH and CDR2 LQKENI. The CDR3 is 14 amino acids. Trimming took 3 bases from V and 2 from J, leaving 11 bases between them. Here the CDR3 DNA reads TGTGCCAGCTCACCCCCGGACACCCCCTACGAGCAGTACTTC. Translation: CASSPPDTPYEQYF.

The chain uses TRBV7-2 and TRBJ2-7; 7 positions agree with TRBD2. This CDR3 is built from 14 residues. The V gene's germline CDR1 is SGHTA and CDR2 FQGNSA. V trimming: 0 bases; J trimming: 1 base; junction bases outside the gene matches: 0. This CDR3 reads CASSLAGGSYEQYF. CDR3 DNA sequence: TGTGCCAGCAGCTTAGCGGGGGGGTCCTACGAGCAGTACTTC.

The genes are TRBV6-1 and TRBJ1-2, with D possibly being TRBD1 (6 bases). CDR1 MNHNS and CDR2 SASEGT come from the germline V gene. The CDR3 has 15 amino acids. The V gene lost 1 base and the J gene lost 4 bases, with 13 bases spanning the gap. The CDR3 loop is CASSEVLGQTYGYTF. Written as DNA, the CDR3 is TGTGCCAGCAGTGAAGTTCTCGGACAGACCTATGGCTACACCTTC.

This clone was recorded once. The V gene is TRBV28, the J gene TRBJ2-7; D not resolved. Between the trimmed V and J ends, which lost 5 bases and 5 bases, there was a span of 7 bases. Germline V gene lookup returns CDR1 MDHEN and CDR2 SYDVKM. CDR3 length equals 11 residues. CDR3 bases: TGTGCCAGCAGTCAGCTCCACGAGCAGTACTTC. It specifies CASSQLHEQYF.

This clone was observed a few times. The rearrangement uses TRBV7-2 and TRBJ2-2; 9 nucleotides agree with TRBD1. The J segment lost 6 bases and the V segment lost 1 base, leaving 0 bases of the junction unmatched. The CDR3 sequence is 14 residues long. Germline CDR1 is SGHTA and CDR2 is FQGNSA. This chain's CDR3 is CASSLGQGAGELFF. The CDR3 nucleotides read TGTGCCAGCAGCTTAGGACAGGGGGCCGGGGAGCTGTTTTTT.

Comment on this clone: This sample also contains other DNA sequences that code for the same CDR3. The chain has TRBV5-1 and TRBJ2-7; TRBD1 might be the D (5 bases). V gave up 2 bases and J gave up 6 bases, with 12 bases separating them. The CDR3 has 13 residues. Germline CDR1 is SGHRS and CDR2 is YFSETQ. The CDR3 is CASSFPGSGEQYF. As DNA, the CDR3 is TGCGCCAGCAGCTTTCCAGGGTCCGGCGAGCAGTACTTC.

The chain recombines TRBV4-1 with TRBJ2-5, with 11 positions matching TRBD2. The CDR3 covers 16 residues. The trim removed 4 bases at V and 5 bases at J, leaving 9 bases unmatched. The germline CDR1 and CDR2 sequences are MGHRA and YSYEKL. The CDR3 protein is CASSRDVAGGRETQYF. Here the CDR3 DNA reads TGCGCCAGCAGCCGAGACGTAGCGGGGGGGCGGGAGACCCAGTACTTC.

The V call is TRBV19, the J call TRBJ1-1, with D hard to call. The ends were cut back, 3 bases at V and 5 bases at J, with 16 bases in the middle. Germline V lookup: CDR1 LNHDA, CDR2 SQIVND (reference sequence). The CDR3 contains 15 residues. The CDR3 DNA reads as TGTGCCAGTAGTATTACGCCTAGGAGCTCTACTGAAGCTTTCTTT. It encodes CASSITPRSSTEAFF.

The chain has TRBV19 and TRBJ2-1; 9 bases match TRBD1. The trim removed 5 bases at V and 3 bases at J, leaving 5 bases unmatched. Germline V gives CDR1 LNHDA, CDR2 SQIVND (reference sequence). The CDR3 totals 15 residues. This CDR3 is CASSDRDRVYNEQFF. CDR3 DNA sequence: TGTGCCAGTAGTGACCGGGACAGGGTCTACAATGAGCAGTTCTTC.

V and J are TRBV11-2 and TRBJ2-7; a weak D match, TRBD2 (5 bases). This CDR3 comprises 14 residues. V gave up 1 base and J gave up 2 bases, with 9 bases separating them. Germline assignment: CDR1 SGHAT and CDR2 FQNNGV. DNA for the CDR3: TGTGCCAGCAGCTTAGCGGGGAGACCCTACGAGCAGTACTTC. Encoded protein: CASSLAGRPYEQYF.

The J gene is TRBJ1-3, the V gene TRBV5-6; TRBD1 is a possible D gene (6 bases). V lost 1 base and J 2 bases, leaving 10 bases between the germline ends. The length of the CDR3 is 15 residues. CDR1 is SGHDT, CDR2 YYEEEE, per germline. The CDR3 DNA follows: TGTGCCAGCAGCTTGACAGGGTCTCCTGGAAACACCATATATTTT. Protein: CASSLTGSPGNTIYF.

The CDR3 spells CASSESTENTEAFF. The DNA of the CDR3 is TGTGCCAGCAGTGAATCTACAGAGAACACTGAAGCTTTCTTT. This rearrangement joins TRBV6-1 to TRBJ1-1; D is undetermined. V lost 2 bases, J lost 1 base, and 8 bases lay in between. This CDR3 region has 14 residues. CDR1 and CDR2 (germline): MNHNS, SASEGT.

The V and J genes are TRBV2 and TRBJ2-1; a possible D gene is TRBD2 (6 bases). Trimming removed 3 bases from V and 6 bases from J, with 15 bases in between. CDR3 length equals 15 residues. Germline-derived CDR1 and CDR2 are SNHLY and FYNNEI. The CDR3 reads CASSEAHPEGNEQFF. DNA of the CDR3: TGTGCCAGCAGTGAGGCCCACCCGGAGGGCAATGAGCAGTTCTTC.

The rearrangement uses TRBV30 and TRBJ2-7; D gene ambiguous. The CDR3 contains 13 residues. Looked up from germline, CDR1 is GTSNPN and CDR2 is SVGIG (reference sequence). The V and J ends lost 5 bases and 3 bases respectively, with 14 bases between them. The DNA for the CDR3 is TGTGCCTGGGCCTCTCCCGCAGGCTACGAGCAGTACTTC. It specifies CAWASPAGYEQYF.

In this sample, this clone turned up once. The CDR3 region is CASSPFAAGAYNEQFF. CDR3 sequence (DNA): TGTGCCAGCAGCCCCTTTGCCGCGGGGGCCTACAATGAGCAGTTCTTC. The rearrangement uses TRBV9 and TRBJ2-1, with 7 bases matching TRBD2. V lost 4 bases, J lost 2 bases, and 9 bases stayed unmatched. The CDR3 runs to 16 residues. The germline gives CDR1 SGDLS, CDR2 YYNGEE.

The V call is TRBV9, the J call TRBJ2-2; D remains ambiguous. In germline, CDR1 is SGDLS, CDR2 YYNGEE. With 1 base removed from V and 4 bases from J, the gap between germline ends came to 11 bases. The CDR3 loop spans 15 amino acids. CDR3 sequence: CASSVYQASTGELFF. The CDR3 DNA reads TGTGCCAGCAGCGTATACCAGGCGAGCACCGGGGAGCTGTTTTTT.

The rearrangement links TRBV4-3 to TRBJ1-5; no firm D call. Looked up from germline, CDR1 is LGHNA and CDR2 is YSLEER. Trimming shortened V by 0 bases and J by 0 bases, and 6 bases separated the two germline ends. The CDR3 sequence is 15 residues long. In nucleotides, the CDR3 is TGCGCCAGCAGCCAAGATACCAGTAGCAATCAGCCCCAGCATTTT. Translating it yields CASSQDTSSNQPQHF.

This chain joins TRBV2 and TRBJ1-2; D perhaps matches TRBD1 (5 bases). CDR1 is SNHLY, CDR2 FYNNEI, per germline. The CDR3 sequence is 17 residues long. The V and J ends lost 3 bases and 2 bases respectively, with 19 bases between them. CDR3 coding DNA: TGTGCCAGCAGTGACAGGGAGGTTCCCACCCCGAACTATGGCTACACCTTC. As protein: CASSDREVPTPNYGYTF.

The rearrangement joins TRBV20-1 to TRBJ1-2; no reliable D call. Germline V gene data show CDR1 as DFQATT and CDR2 as SNEGSKA (reference sequence). This CDR3 is 9 amino acids long. The ends were cut back, 5 bases at V and 8 bases at J, with 6 bases in the middle. The CDR3 DNA reads as TGCAGTGCTGGGCGGGGCTACACCTTC. Encoded protein: CSAGRGYTF.

This chain connects TRBV28 to TRBJ1-1; unclear D gene. Germline CDR1 reads MDHEN; CDR2 reads SYDVKM. CDR3 length: 17 amino acids. The V gene lost 4 bases and the J gene lost 1 base, with 19 bases spanning the gap. The CDR3 protein is CASSSPPTSRPNTEAFF. CDR3 bases: TGTGCCAGCAGTTCACCCCCCACTTCACGACCGAACACTGAAGCTTTCTTT. Full variable domain (rest looked up from reference TRBV28 and TRBJ1-1): DVKVTQSSRYLVKRTGEKVFLECVQDMDHENMFWYRQDPGLGLRLIYFSYDVKMKEKGDIPEGYSVSREKKERFSLILESASTNQTSMYLCASSSPPTSRPNTEAFFGQGTRLTVV.

This clone appeared a few times. This chain links TRBV2 with TRBJ1-2; TRBD1 agrees at 9 bases. This CDR3 region has 13 residues. The germline CDR1 and CDR2 sequences are SNHLY and FYNNEI. Unmatched junction bases numbered 4, after V lost 4 bases and J lost 7 bases. In DNA, the CDR3 is TGTGCCAGCAGTGGGACAGGGGCGCGTGGCTACACCTTC. This translates into CASSGTGARGYTF.

The V call is TRBV5-1, the J call TRBJ1-1, with D possibly TRBD1 on 5 matching bases. Trimming shortened V by 0 bases and J by 6 bases, and 21 bases separated the two germline ends. Germline V gene data show CDR1 as SGHRS and CDR2 as YFSETQ. This CDR3 has 17 amino acids. The CDR3 region is CASSLDSAGDYGAEAFF. The CDR3 DNA reads as TGCGCCAGCAGCTTGGATTCCGCGGGGGACTACGGGGCTGAAGCTTTCTTT.

J is TRBJ1-2 and V is TRBV10-3; TRBD1 might be the D (5 bases). The germline V gene has CDR1 ENHRY and CDR2 SYGVKD. The V gene lost 7 bases and the J gene lost 0 bases, with 9 bases spanning the gap. The CDR3 has 13 residues. CDR3 region: CAITQGANYGYTF. CDR3 bases: TGTGCCATCACCCAAGGGGCTAACTATGGCTACACCTTC.

The chain employs TRBV2 and TRBJ1-3; 7 bases are shared with TRBD1. The CDR3 runs to 15 residues. The germline gives CDR1 SNHLY, CDR2 FYNNEI. Trimming took 6 bases from V and 0 from J; bases not matched to a gene: 5. CDR3 loop: CASRMGQNSGNTIYF. The CDR3 coding sequence is TGTGCCAGCAGGATGGGACAGAACTCTGGAAACACCATATATTTT.

In regard to this clone: The junction departs from germline at one end; a sequencing error may be responsible. The rearrangement uses TRBV2 and TRBJ1-4; D gene ambiguous. The CDR3 runs to 12 residues. CDR1 is SNHLY and CDR2 is FYNNEI in the germline V gene. Here the CDR3 DNA reads TGTGCCAGCAGGGAAGTGCTTGAAAAACTGTTTTTT. Its protein is CASREVLEKLFF.

The genes are TRBV4-1 and TRBJ1-2; TRBD1 might be the D (6 bases). Trimming took off 4 bases at V and 2 bases at J, with 32 bases between the two ends. CDR3 length equals 21 residues. The germline V gene has CDR1 MGHRA and CDR2 YSYEKL. CDR3: CASSPIRASWTASTRNYGYTF. DNA for the CDR3: TGCGCCAGCAGCCCCATACGAGCTTCTTGGACAGCCAGTACTAGAAACTATGGCTACACCTTC.

V is TRBV25-1 and J is TRBJ1-5; a possible D gene is TRBD1 (5 bases). Trimming removed 5 bases from V and 1 base from J, with 9 bases in between. CDR1 and CDR2 from the germline V gene are MGHDK and SYGVNS. The CDR3 is 14 amino acids. CDR3 DNA: TGTGCCAGCAGTCAGGGTTCCAGCAATCAGCCCCAGCATTTT. Amino acids: CASSQGSSNQPQHF.

This chain connects TRBV10-2 to TRBJ1-4, with D possibly TRBD1 on 6 matching bases. From germline, CDR1 is WSHSY and CDR2 SAAADI. The CDR3 length is 14 residues. V lost 5 bases and J 5 bases, leaving 12 bases between the germline ends. CDR3 bases: TGCGCCAGCAGTCTCACAGGGAAAAATGAAAAACTGTTTTTT. Amino acid sequence: CASSLTGKNEKLFF.